This entry concerns a single T cell receptor beta chain. TCR beta sequencing covered blood CD8+ and CD4+ T cells. Negative magnetic isolation gave CD8+ and CD4+ cells; FACS enriched CD8+ TEMRA. Reverse transcription of roughly 0.5 to 1 ug RNA was carried out with random hexamers. TCRdb analysed the immunoSEQ multiplex PCR reads with MiXCR anew, one entry per CDR3 protein. The data contain roughly 220,000 distinct CDR3 sequences, roughly 93% of them seen just once; the ten biggest clones take up around 0.16%. The data derive from a study of CD8 T cells in Susac syndrome. V was shortened by 4 bases and J by 3 bases, with 4 bases between the two germline ends. CDR3 length: 11 amino acids.

Sequenced input: CD4+ T cells from PBMCs. V gene TRBV12-3 or TRBV12-4 combines with J gene TRBJ2-7; unclear D gene. This clonotype was obtained from a human donor with Susac syndrome. CDR3 DNA: TGTGCCAGCAGTTCTGGCTACGAGCAGTACTTC. This encodes CASSSGYEQYF.